This entry lists 15 T cell receptor beta chains sequenced from one sample in a study of T cells in Graves' hyperthyroidism and ophthalmopathy (dated by TCRdb to about 2019). The library was obtained by multiplex PCR. The run used an Illumina HiSeq 2000. Amplification of TCR beta CDR3 regions was carried out from RNA transcripts. A first-round RT-PCR of the TCR CDR3 used the HTBI primer set with the Qiagen OneStep RT-PCR kit. TCRdb itself trimmed the public reads at Q25 with fastp, ran MiXCR and retained productive beta chains. Every CDR3 protein is listed once, alongside the most common genes and DNA of its rows. The sample table contains fewer than 850,000 distinct CDR3 sequences; only one count was recorded for approximately 15% of them. 15% to 17% of the sample rests with the top ten. Sequencing used blood. The receptors derive from a man aged 50-60 years with Graves' hyperthyroidism.

This clonotype has just a few counts. The chain uses TRBV7-2 and TRBJ1-6, with D possibly TRBD1 on 6 matching bases. V dropped 1 base and J dropped 5 bases, with 15 bases sitting between them. The CDR3 runs 17 residues. CDR1 and CDR2 (germline): SGHTA, FQGNSA. The chain's CDR3 is CASSLVGDNLDNSPLHF. CDR3 bases: TGTGCCAGCAGCTTAGTGGGGGACAATCTAGATAATTCACCCCTCCACTTT.

The V call is TRBV29-1, the J call TRBJ2-1, with 13 bases identical to TRBD2. The J segment lost 5 bases and the V segment lost 0 bases, leaving 13 bases of the junction unmatched. Germline assignment: CDR1 SQVTM and CDR2 ANQGSEA. The CDR3 contains 19 residues. This CDR3 reads CSVEDLEMTSGRSHNEQFF. CDR3 nucleotide sequence: TGCAGCGTTGAAGATCTGGAGATGACTAGCGGGAGGTCGCACAATGAGCAGTTCTTC.

At least ten counts were recorded for this clonotype. The chain couples TRBV2 to TRBJ2-7, with D hard to call. Per germline, CDR1 SNHLY and CDR2 FYNNEI. V lost 3 bases to trimming and J lost 2 bases, with 5 bases between them. The CDR3 contains 12 residues. For the CDR3, the DNA is TGTGCCAGCAGTGACCTGGCCTACGAGCAGTACTTC. Encoded protein: CASSDLAYEQYF. The full variable domain, its missing parts supplied by reference TRBV2 and TRBJ2-7, is EPEVTQTPSHQVTQMGQEVILRCVPISNHLYFYWYRQILGQKVEFLVSFYNNEISEKSEIFDDQFSVERPDGSNFTLKIRSTKLEDSAMYFCASSDLAYEQYFGPGTRLTVT.

This clonotype was found many times. V and J are TRBV11-2 and TRBJ2-7; 13 bases line up with TRBD2. V was pared by 4 bases and J by 2 bases, with 2 bases of the junction left unmatched. CDR3 length equals 15 residues. The germline V gene has CDR1 SGHAT and CDR2 FQNNGV. CDR3 sequence reads: CASSSTSGRAYEQYF. In DNA, the CDR3 is TGTGCCAGCAGCTCTACTAGCGGGAGGGCCTACGAGCAGTACTTC.

This clonotype was recorded many times. This sequence joins TRBV3-1 and TRBJ1-5; D unclear. Germline V CDR1 and CDR2: LGHDT, YNNKEL (reference sequence). Trimming cost V 0 bases and J 3 bases, with 15 bases left between them. CDR3 length equals 17 residues. The CDR3 loop reads CASSQDREEGTNQPQHF. As DNA, the CDR3 is TGTGCCAGCAGCCAAGATAGGGAGGAGGGAACCAATCAGCCCCAGCATTTT.

The chain employs TRBV5-1 and TRBJ2-7; a weak D match, TRBD1 (6 bases). CDR1 and CDR2 (germline): SGHRS, YFSETQ. This CDR3 region has 14 residues. With 4 bases removed from V and 7 bases from J, the gap between germline ends came to 18 bases. CDR3 in amino acids: CASSPLTGWLEQYF. CDR3 DNA sequence: TGCGCCAGCAGCCCCCTGACAGGCTGGTTAGAGCAGTACTTC.

This clonotype was seen more than once but under ten times. The chain has TRBV7-9 and TRBJ1-4, with 10 nucleotides matching TRBD1. V was pared by 5 bases and J by 7 bases, with 7 bases of the junction left unmatched. Germline assignment: CDR1 SEHNR and CDR2 FQNEAQ (reference sequence). CDR3 length equals 15 residues. CDR3 bases: TGTGCCAGCAGCCTCCGGGACAGGGGATCTGAAAAACTGTTTTTT. It is translated as CASSLRDRGSEKLFF. Based on the CDR3 plus reference TRBV7-9 and TRBJ1-4, the full variable domain is DTGVSQNPRHKITKRGQNVTFRCDPISEHNRLYWYRQTLGQGPEFLTYFQNEAQLEKSRLLSDRFSAERPKGSFSTLEIQRTEQGDSAMYLCASSLRDRGSEKLFFGSGTQLSVL.

J is TRBJ2-1 and V is TRBV19, with D possibly TRBD1 on 6 matching bases. Trimming took 3 bases from V and 9 from J, leaving 15 bases between them. This CDR3 spans 14 amino acids. CDR1 and CDR2 (germline): LNHDA, SQIVND (reference sequence). The CDR3 protein is CASSMPQGLREQFF. The CDR3 DNA reads as TGTGCCAGTAGTATGCCCCAGGGGTTACGTGAGCAGTTCTTC.

This clonotype was counted at least ten times. The chain joins TRBV20-1 to TRBJ2-3; D might be TRBD2 (5 bases). CDR1 is DFQATT, CDR2 SNEGSKA, per germline (reference sequence). The CDR3 loop spans 14 amino acids. V was cut by 1 base and J by 6 bases, with 14 bases left in between. This chain's CDR3 is CSARVSQRRDTQYF. The CDR3 bases are TGCAGTGCTAGAGTAAGCCAACGGAGGGATACGCAGTATTTT.

This clonotype was observed at least ten times. The chain uses TRBV7-2 and TRBJ2-7; D gene ambiguous. The CDR3 loop spans 14 amino acids. V lost 6 bases and J 0 bases, leaving 12 bases between the germline ends. Germline values: CDR1 SGHTA, CDR2 FQGNSA. CDR3 in DNA: TGTGCCAGCAGACGTGGACGAGCCTCCTACGAGCAGTACTTC. It is translated as CASRRGRASYEQYF.

The sample holds many counts of this clonotype. This chain links TRBV6-2 or TRBV6-3 with TRBJ1-5; D uncertain. CDR3 length: 14 residues. CDR1 is MNHEY, CDR2 SVGEGT, per germline. Trimming removed 2 bases at V and 5 bases at J, with 10 bases between. The CDR3 spells CASSYGLADQPQHF. The CDR3 DNA reads as TGTGCCAGCAGTTACGGGTTAGCAGATCAGCCCCAGCATTTT.

This clonotype was found many times. The chain couples TRBV6-5 to TRBJ2-1; D gene ambiguous. V was trimmed by 0 bases and J by 2 bases, leaving 5 bases between them. Germline-derived CDR1 and CDR2 are MNHEY and SVGAGI. The CDR3 is 14 amino acids. The CDR3 nucleotides are TGTGCCAGCAGTTACTCTAGTGCCTACAATGAGCAGTTCTTC. Its protein product is CASSYSSAYNEQFF.

This clonotype was seen many times. An end of the junction differs from the germline gene, which may be a read error. V usage is TRBV20-1 and J usage is TRBJ2-1, with 9 bases fitting TRBD2. Germline assignment: CDR1 DFQATT and CDR2 SNEGSKA (reference sequence). The CDR3 runs to 16 residues. The CDR3 sequence is CSAGDPGTSTYNEQFF. In DNA, the CDR3 is TGCAGTGCTGGAGACCCCGGGACTAGCACTTACAATGAGCAGTTCTTC.

The V and J genes are TRBV12-3 or TRBV12-4 and TRBJ1-5; 7 bases agree with TRBD1. The CDR3 covers 16 residues. The J segment lost 3 bases and the V segment lost 7 bases, leaving 12 bases of the junction unmatched. As DNA, the CDR3 is TGTGCCAGCACCAACGACAGGGTTGATCTCAATCAGCCCCAGCATTTT. This translates into CASTNDRVDLNQPQHF.

This clonotype was seen repeatedly, ten times or more. This chain connects TRBV13 to TRBJ1-1; D remains ambiguous. V lost 0 bases, J lost 8 bases, and 10 bases lay in between. The CDR3 sequence is 13 residues long. Germline V gene data show CDR1 as PRHDT and CDR2 as FYEKMQ (reference sequence). The DNA for the CDR3 is TGTGCCAGCAGCTTAGGAGGATCGCTAGAAGCTTTCTTT. Translation gives CASSLGGSLEAFF. Full variable domain (outside the CDR3, taken from reference TRBV13 and TRBJ1-1): AAGVIQSPRHLIKEKRETATLKCYPIPRHDTVYWYQQGPGQDPQFLISFYEKMQSDKGSIPDRFSAQQFSDYHSELNMSSLELGDSALYFCASSLGGSLEAFFGQGTRLTVV.